Sequencing of this T cell receptor beta chain was carried out in a study of blood T cell repertoires in COVID-19. The CDR3 sequence is 13 residues long. V lost 0 bases to trimming and J lost 3 bases, with 6 bases between them. Per the germline V gene, CDR1 is MNHNS and CDR2 is SASEGT. Repertoires were generated with immunoSEQ multiplex PCR, while TCRdb's copy carries only in-frame clones and drops some. This sample has 150,000 to 200,000 clones, with about 72% found just once. Sequenced: PBMCs or T cells enriched from blood (not recorded which). The sequence came from a woman aged 45-65 years who had recovered from COVID-19. V and J are TRBV6-1 and TRBJ2-7; D unclear. The CDR3 DNA is TGTGCCAGCAGTGAAGCAGCCGACTACGAGCAGTACTTC. Protein sequence: CASSEAADYEQYF.